Sequencing of this T cell receptor (beta chain) was carried out in a study of blood T cell repertoires in COVID-19. Background on the study: Specimens from acute and convalescent COVID-19 originated in the United States, Italy and Spain. The cDNA or gDNA used as material had been derived from T cells, B-cell-depleted T cells, or PBMCs.

Deletions cut 1 base from V and 4 bases from J, with 10 bases between. The germline CDR1 and CDR2 sequences are SGHAT and FQNNGV. CDR3 length: 14 amino acids. In the authors' methods: Amplified reference gene primers provided the basis for estimating nucleated cell counts. Measured with immunoSEQ multiplex PCR; TCRdb has only the in-frame clones, and not every one. That table gives V, J and clone size, and the DNA gave D and trimming. The sample lists fewer than 150,000 clones, about 80% occurring once. V usage is TRBV11-2 and J usage is TRBJ2-5, with D possibly being TRBD1 (5 bases). Sequenced: peripheral blood. The TCR originated in a woman aged 40 to 55 with acute or convalescent COVID-19. The CDR3 DNA is TGTGCCAGCAGCTTAGGCAGGGTGGGAGAGACCCAGTACTTC. Protein sequence: CASSLGRVGETQYF.